This TCR beta chain was found in a study of molecular identifiers for immune sequencing clone quantification. Trimming took 0 bases from V and 5 from J; bases not matched to a gene: 13. Per germline, CDR1 LGHNA and CDR2 YNFKEQ. This CDR3 comprises 17 residues. This clonotype came up a few times. TCRdb re-called the PCR reads with MiXCR, one entry per CDR3 protein. The sample lists approximately 680,000 distinct CDR3 sequences, around 25% occurring once. Libraries of naive CD8 T cells were made from around 20,000 to 1,000,000 sorted cells. They used 10%, 30% or 50% RNA. The chain employs TRBV4-2 and TRBJ2-7; 7 positions agree with TRBD2. The TCR sequence derives from a human donor in good health. Some libraries in this study had Jurkat cell RNA spiked in. The specimen was naive CD8+ T cells from blood, with Jurkat cell RNA spiked in. Subset noted: FACS-sorted CD8+CD4-CCR7+CD45RA+ naive T cells. The CDR3 is CASSQEALREYIDEQYF. The CDR3 DNA sequence: TGTGCCAGCAGCCAAGAAGCCTTGCGGGAGTATATCGACGAGCAGTACTTC.